This T cell receptor beta chain was documented in a study of blood T cell repertoires in COVID-19. For the study at large: From T cells, B-cell-depleted T cells, or PBMCs came the material, which was cDNA or gDNA.

Methods used by the authors: For nucleated cells, counts were estimated from reference gene primer amplification. Some clones are missing from TCRdb's copy, which holds only in-frame ones; the method was immunoSEQ multiplex PCR. D and trimming were read from the DNA, whereas the V and J calls and clone size are those reported in that table. The sample lists about 140,000 clones, around 87% occurring once. The CDR3 loop spans 15 amino acids. Germline assignment: CDR1 SEHNR and CDR2 FQNEAQ (reference sequence). V gave up 1 base and J gave up 7 bases, with 15 bases separating them. The genes are TRBV7-9 and TRBJ2-3; a possible D gene is TRBD1 (5 bases). This clonotype was sampled from a woman aged 55 to 70 with active COVID-19. Sequences were obtained from peripheral blood. The CDR3 region has the DNA TGTGCCAGCAGCTTAGTGGGGCGATCAGGGAATACGCAGTATTTT. This encodes CASSLVGRSGNTQYF.